Detailed here is one T cell receptor (beta chain). The antigen remains undetermined. Attachment of unique molecular identifiers was made to individual cDNA molecules. TCRdb analysed the 5' RACE reads with MiXCR anew, one entry per CDR3 protein. Of approximately 35,000 distinct CDR3 sequences detected, approximately 7% appear once; the ten largest clones hold roughly 4%. This entry comes from a study of early T cells in non-severe SARS-CoV-2 infection. General observations from the study: Matches to VDJdb favored anti-spike CD8 responses and missed private and CD4 specificities.

The germline V gene encodes CDR1 SGHRS and CDR2 YFSETQ. The CDR3 has 14 residues. The trim removed 0 bases at V and 4 bases at J, leaving 4 bases unmatched. The V call is TRBV5-1, the J call TRBJ2-7, with 7 bases aligning to TRBD1. The specimen sequenced was whole blood. The receptor comes from an adult who was a healthcare worker with PCR-confirmed SARS-CoV-2 infection or an uninfected control (not recorded which). The CDR3 sequence: CASSLGQGLYEQYF. Written as DNA, the CDR3 is TGCGCCAGCAGCTTGGGACAGGGCTTGTACGAGCAGTACTTC. Variable domain in full (rest from reference TRBV5-1 and TRBJ2-7): KAGVTQTPRYLIKTRGQQVTLSCSPISGHRSVSWYQQTPGQGLQFLFEYFSETQRNKGNFPGRFSGRQFSNSRSEMNVSTLELGDSALYLCASSLGQGLYEQYFGPGTRLTVT.